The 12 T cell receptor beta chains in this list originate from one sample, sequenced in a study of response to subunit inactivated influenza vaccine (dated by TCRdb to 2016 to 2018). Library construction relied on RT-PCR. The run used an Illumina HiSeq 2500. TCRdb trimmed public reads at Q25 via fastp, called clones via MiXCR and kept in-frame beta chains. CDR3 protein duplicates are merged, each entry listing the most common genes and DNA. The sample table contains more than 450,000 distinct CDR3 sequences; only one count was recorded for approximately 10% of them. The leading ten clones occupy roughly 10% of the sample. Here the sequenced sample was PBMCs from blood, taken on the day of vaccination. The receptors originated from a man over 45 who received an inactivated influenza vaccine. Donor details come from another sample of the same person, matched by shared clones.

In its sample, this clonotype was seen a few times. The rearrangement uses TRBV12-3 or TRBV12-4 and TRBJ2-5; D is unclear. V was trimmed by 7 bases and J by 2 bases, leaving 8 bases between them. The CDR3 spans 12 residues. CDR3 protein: CASMAQQETQYF. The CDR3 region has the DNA TGTGCCAGCATGGCCCAGCAAGAGACCCAGTACTTC.

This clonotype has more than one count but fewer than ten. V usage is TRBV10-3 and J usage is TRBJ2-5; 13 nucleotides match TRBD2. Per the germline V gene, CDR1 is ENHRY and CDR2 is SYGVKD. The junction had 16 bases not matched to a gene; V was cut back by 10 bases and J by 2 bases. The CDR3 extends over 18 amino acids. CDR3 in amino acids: CATTNSYGLAGEQETQYF. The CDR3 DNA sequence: TGTGCCACCACGAATTCTTACGGACTAGCGGGAGAACAAGAGACCCAGTACTTC.

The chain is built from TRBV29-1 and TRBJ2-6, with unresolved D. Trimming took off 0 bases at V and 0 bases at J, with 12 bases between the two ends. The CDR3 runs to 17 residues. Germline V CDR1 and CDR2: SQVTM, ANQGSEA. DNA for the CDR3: TGCAGCGTTGAAGATCCGCATCTGAGCTCTGGGGCCAACGTCCTGACTTTC. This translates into CSVEDPHLSSGANVLTF. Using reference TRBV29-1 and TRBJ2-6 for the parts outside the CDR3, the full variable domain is SAVISQKPSRDICQRGTSLTIQCQVDSQVTMMFWYRQQPGQSLTLIATANQGSEATYESGFVIDKFPISRPNLTFSTLTVSNMSPEDSSIYLCSVEDPHLSSGANVLTFGAGSRLTVL.

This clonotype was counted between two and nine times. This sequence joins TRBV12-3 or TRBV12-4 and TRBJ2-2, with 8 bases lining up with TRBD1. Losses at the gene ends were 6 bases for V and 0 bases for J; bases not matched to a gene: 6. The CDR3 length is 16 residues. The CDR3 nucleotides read TGTGCCAGCAGAAGGACAGGGTATACGAACACCGGGGAGCTGTTTTTT. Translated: CASRRTGYTNTGELFF.

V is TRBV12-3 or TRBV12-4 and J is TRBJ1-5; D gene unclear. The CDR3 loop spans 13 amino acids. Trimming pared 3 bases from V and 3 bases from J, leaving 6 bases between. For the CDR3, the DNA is TGTGCCAGCAGTTTCCAGAACAATCAGCCCCAGCATTTT. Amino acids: CASSFQNNQPQHF.

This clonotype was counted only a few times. For the CDR3, the DNA is TGTGCCAGCAGTCAGGACCACTACGCTGAAGCTTTCTTT. This codes for CASSQDHYAEAFF. This chain links TRBV12-3 or TRBV12-4 with TRBJ1-1; D is undetermined. The ends were cut back, 5 bases at V and 6 bases at J, with 13 bases in the middle. The CDR3 length is 13 residues.

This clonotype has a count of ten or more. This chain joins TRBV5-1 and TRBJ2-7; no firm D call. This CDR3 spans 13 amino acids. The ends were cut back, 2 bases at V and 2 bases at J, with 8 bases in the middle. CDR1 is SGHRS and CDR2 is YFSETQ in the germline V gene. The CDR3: CASSFSPAYEQYF. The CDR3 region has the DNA TGCGCCAGCAGCTTTTCCCCGGCCTACGAGCAGTACTTC.

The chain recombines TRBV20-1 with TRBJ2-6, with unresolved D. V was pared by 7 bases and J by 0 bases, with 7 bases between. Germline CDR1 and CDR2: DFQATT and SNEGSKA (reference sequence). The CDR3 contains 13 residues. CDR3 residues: CSGYSSGANVLTF. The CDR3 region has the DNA TGCAGTGGGTATTCCTCTGGGGCCAACGTCCTGACTTTC.

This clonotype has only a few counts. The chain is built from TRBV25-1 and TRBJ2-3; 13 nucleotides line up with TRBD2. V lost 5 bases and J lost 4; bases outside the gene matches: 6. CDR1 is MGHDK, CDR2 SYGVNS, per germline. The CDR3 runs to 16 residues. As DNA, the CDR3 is TGTGCCAGCAGTAAGACTAGCGGGAGGTTCTCAGATACGCAGTATTTT. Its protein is CASSKTSGRFSDTQYF.

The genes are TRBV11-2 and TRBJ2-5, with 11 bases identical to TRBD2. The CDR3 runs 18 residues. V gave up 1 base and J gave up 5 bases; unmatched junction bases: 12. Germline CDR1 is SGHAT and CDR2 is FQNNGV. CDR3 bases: TGTGCCAGCAGCTTAGTAGGGGCTAGCGGGGGGTTAATGGAGACCCAGTACTTC. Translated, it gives CASSLVGASGGLMETQYF.

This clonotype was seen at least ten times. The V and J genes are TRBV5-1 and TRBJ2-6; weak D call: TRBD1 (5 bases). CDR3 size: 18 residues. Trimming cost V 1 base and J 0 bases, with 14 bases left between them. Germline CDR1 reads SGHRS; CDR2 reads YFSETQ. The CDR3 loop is CASSLLRTTSSGANVLTF. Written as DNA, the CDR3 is TGCGCCAGCAGCTTGCTACGGACAACCAGCTCTGGGGCCAACGTCCTGACTTTC.

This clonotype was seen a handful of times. The CDR3 sequence: CASSQQETPYEQYF. CDR3 bases: TGTGCCAGCAGTCAACAGGAAACACCCTACGAGCAGTACTTC. The chain recombines TRBV28 with TRBJ2-7; weak D call: TRBD1 (5 bases). Per germline, CDR1 MDHEN and CDR2 SYDVKM. The V and J ends lost 5 bases and 2 bases respectively, with 13 bases between them. This CDR3 spans 14 amino acids.